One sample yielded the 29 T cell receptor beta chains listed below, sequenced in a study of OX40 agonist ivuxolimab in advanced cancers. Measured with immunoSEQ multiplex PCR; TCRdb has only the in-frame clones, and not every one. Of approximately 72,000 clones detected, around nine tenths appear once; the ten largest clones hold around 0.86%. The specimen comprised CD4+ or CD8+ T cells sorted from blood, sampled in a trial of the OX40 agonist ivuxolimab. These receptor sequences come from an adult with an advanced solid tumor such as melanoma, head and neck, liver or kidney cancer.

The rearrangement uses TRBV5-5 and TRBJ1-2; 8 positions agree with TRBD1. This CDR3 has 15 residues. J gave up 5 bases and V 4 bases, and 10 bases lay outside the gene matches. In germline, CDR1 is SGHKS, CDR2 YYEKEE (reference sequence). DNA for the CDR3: TGTGCCAGCAGCCCTGGACAGGGATCGGGATATGGCTACACCTTC. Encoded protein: CASSPGQGSGYGYTF.

The CDR3 DNA reads as TGTGCCAGCAGTTACGACAGAAGAAATGAAAAACTGTTTTTT. This sequence encodes CASSYDRRNEKLFF. J is TRBJ1-4 and V is TRBV6-5; the D gene is possibly TRBD1 (5 bases). Germline-derived CDR1 and CDR2 are MNHEY and SVGAGI. The V gene lost 2 bases and the J gene lost 5 bases, with 9 bases spanning the gap. There are 14 residues in the CDR3.

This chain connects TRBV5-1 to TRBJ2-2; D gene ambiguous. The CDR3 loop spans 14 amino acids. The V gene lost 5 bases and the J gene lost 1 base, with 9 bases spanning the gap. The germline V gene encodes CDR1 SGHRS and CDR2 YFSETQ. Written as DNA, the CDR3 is TGCGCCAGCAGGCCGACCGAGAACACCGGGGAGCTGTTTTTT. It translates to CASRPTENTGELFF.

This chain's CDR3 is CASSLGTGNNYEQYF. As DNA, the CDR3 is TGTGCCAGCAGCTTGGGAACGGGGAATAATTACGAGCAGTACTTC. The rearrangement links TRBV5-4 to TRBJ2-7; tentative D call: TRBD2 (5 bases). Trimming took off 0 bases at V and 4 bases at J, with 14 bases between the two ends. CDR3 size: 15 residues. From germline, CDR1 is SGHNT and CDR2 YYREEE (reference sequence).

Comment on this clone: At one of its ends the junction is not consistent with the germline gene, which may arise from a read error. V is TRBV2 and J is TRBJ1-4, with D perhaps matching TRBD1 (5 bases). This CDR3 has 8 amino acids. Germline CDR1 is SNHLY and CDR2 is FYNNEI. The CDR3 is CASGDDLF. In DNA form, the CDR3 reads TGTGCCAGTGGGGACGACCTCTTT.

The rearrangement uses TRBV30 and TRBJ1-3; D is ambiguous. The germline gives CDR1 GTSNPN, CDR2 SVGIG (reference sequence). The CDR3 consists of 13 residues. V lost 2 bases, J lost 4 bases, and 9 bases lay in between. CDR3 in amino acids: CAWSQTGGNTIYF. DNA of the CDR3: TGTGCCTGGAGTCAGACCGGAGGAAACACCATATATTTT.

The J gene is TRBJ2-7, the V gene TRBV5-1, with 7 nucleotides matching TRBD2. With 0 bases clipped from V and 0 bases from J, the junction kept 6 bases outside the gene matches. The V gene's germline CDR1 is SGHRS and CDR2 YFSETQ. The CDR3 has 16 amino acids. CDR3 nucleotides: TGCGCCAGCAGCTTGGCCGGGGGGTCCCTCTCCTACGAGCAGTACTTC. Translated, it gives CASSLAGGSLSYEQYF.

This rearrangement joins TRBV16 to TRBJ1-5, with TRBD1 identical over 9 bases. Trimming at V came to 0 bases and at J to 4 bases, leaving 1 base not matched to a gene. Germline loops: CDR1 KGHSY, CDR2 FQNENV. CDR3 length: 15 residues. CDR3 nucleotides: TGTGCCAGCAGCCAATCGACAGGGGGGAATCAGCCCCAGCATTTT. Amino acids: CASSQSTGGNQPQHF. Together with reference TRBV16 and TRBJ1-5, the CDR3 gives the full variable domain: GEEVAQTPKHLVRGEGQKAKLYCAPIKGHSYVFWYQQVLKNEFKFLISFQNENVFDETGMPKERFSAKCLPNSPCSLEIQATKLEDSAVYFCASSQSTGGNQPQHFGDGTRLSIL.

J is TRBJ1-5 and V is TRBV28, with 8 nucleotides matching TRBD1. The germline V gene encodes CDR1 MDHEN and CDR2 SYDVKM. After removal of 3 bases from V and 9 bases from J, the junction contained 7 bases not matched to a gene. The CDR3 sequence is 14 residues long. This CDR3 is CASSLDRDLGPQHF. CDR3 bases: TGTGCCAGCAGTTTGGACAGGGACCTCGGGCCCCAGCATTTT. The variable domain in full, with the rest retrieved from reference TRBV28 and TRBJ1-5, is DVKVTQSSRYLVKRTGEKVFLECVQDMDHENMFWYRQDPGLGLRLIYFSYDVKMKEKGDIPEGYSVSREKKERFSLILESASTNQTSMYLCASSLDRDLGPQHFGDGTRLSIL.

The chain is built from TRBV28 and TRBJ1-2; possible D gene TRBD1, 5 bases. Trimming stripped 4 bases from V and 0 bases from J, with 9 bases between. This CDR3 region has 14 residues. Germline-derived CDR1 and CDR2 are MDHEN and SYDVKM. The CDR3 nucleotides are TGTGCCAGCAGTTCGGGACGGACTAACTATGGCTACACCTTC. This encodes CASSSGRTNYGYTF.

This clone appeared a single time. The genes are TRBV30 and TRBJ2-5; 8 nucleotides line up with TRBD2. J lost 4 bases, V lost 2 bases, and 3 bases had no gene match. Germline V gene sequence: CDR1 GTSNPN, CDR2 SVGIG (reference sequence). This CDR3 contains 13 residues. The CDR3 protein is CAWSRGGPETQYF. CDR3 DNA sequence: TGTGCCTGGAGTCGGGGGGGACCAGAGACCCAGTACTTC. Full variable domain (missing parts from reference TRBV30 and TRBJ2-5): SQTIHQWPATLVQPVGSPLSLECTVEGTSNPNLYWYRQAAGRGLQLLFYSVGIGQISSEVPQNLSASRPQDRQFILSSKKLLLSDSGFYLCAWSRGGPETQYFGPGTRLLVL.

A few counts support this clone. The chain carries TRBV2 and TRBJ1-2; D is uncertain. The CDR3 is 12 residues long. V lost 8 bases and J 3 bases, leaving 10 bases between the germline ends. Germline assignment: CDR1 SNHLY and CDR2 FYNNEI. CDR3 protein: CASRQEDYGYTF. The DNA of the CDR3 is TGTGCCAGCCGCCAGGAGGACTATGGCTACACCTTC.

CDR3: CASSLGWGYGYTF. The CDR3, as DNA: TGTGCCAGCAGCTTGGGGTGGGGCTATGGCTACACCTTC. The chain combines TRBV5-5 with TRBJ1-2; D is ambiguous. Deletions cut 0 bases from V and 4 bases from J, with 7 bases between. CDR1 and CDR2 (germline): SGHKS, YYEKEE (reference sequence). The CDR3 covers 13 residues.

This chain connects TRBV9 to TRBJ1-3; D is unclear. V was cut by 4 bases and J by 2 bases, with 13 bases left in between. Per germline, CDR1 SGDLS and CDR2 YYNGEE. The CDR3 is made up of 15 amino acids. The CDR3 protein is CASSTTTSPGNTIYF. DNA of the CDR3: TGTGCCAGCAGCACCACGACAAGCCCTGGAAACACCATATATTTT.

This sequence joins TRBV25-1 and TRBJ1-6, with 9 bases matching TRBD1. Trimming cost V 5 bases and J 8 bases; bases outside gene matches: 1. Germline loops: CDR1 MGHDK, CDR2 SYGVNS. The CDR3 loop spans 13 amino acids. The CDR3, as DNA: TGTGCCAGCAGTCGACAGGGGGATTCACCCCTCCACTTT. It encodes CASSRQGDSPLHF. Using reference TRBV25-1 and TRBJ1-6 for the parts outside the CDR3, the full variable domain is EADIYQTPRYLVIGTGKKITLECSQTMGHDKMYWYQQDPGMELHLIHYSYGVNSTEKGDLSSESTVSRIRTEHFPLTLESARPSHTSQYLCASSRQGDSPLHFGNGTRLTVT.

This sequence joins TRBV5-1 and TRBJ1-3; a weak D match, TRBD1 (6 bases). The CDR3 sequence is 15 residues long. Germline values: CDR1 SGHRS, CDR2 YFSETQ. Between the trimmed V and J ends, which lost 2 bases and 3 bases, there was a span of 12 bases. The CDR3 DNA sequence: TGCGCCAGCAGCTTATCGGGACAAGATGGAAACACCATATATTTT. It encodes CASSLSGQDGNTIYF. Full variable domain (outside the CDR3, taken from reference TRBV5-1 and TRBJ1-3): KAGVTQTPRYLIKTRGQQVTLSCSPISGHRSVSWYQQTPGQGLQFLFEYFSETQRNKGNFPGRFSGRQFSNSRSEMNVSTLELGDSALYLCASSLSGQDGNTIYFGEGSWLTVV.

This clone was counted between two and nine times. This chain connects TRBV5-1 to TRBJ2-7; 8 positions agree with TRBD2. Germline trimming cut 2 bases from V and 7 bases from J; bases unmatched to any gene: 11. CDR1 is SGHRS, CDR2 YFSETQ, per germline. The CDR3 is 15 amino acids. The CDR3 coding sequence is TGCGCCAGCAGCTTAGGGACTAGTTTCCAAGGGGAGCAGTACTTC. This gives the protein CASSLGTSFQGEQYF.

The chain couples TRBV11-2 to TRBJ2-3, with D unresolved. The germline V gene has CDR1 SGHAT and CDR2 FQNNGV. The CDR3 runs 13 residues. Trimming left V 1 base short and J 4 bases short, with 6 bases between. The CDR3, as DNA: TGTGCCAGCAGCTTAGCCCGCCCAGATACGCAGTATTTT. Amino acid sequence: CASSLARPDTQYF.

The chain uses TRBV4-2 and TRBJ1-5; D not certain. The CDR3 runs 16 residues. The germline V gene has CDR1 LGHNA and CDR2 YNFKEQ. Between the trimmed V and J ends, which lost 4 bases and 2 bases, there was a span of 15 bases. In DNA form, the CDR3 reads TGTGCCAGCAGCCCCCCCGGGAGGGTAGGCAATCAGCCCCAGCATTTT. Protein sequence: CASSPPGRVGNQPQHF.

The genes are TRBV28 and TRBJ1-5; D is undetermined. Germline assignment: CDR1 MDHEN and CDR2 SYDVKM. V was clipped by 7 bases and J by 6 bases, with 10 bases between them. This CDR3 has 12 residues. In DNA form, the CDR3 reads TGTGCCAGCACTTCAACGATTCAGCCCCAGCATTTT. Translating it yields CASTSTIQPQHF.

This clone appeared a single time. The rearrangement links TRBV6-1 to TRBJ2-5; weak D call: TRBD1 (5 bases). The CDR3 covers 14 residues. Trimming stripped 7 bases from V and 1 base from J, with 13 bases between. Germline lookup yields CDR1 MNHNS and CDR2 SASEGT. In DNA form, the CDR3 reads TGTGCCAGCACCGCAAGGGGAAGCCAAGAGACCCAGTACTTC. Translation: CASTARGSQETQYF.

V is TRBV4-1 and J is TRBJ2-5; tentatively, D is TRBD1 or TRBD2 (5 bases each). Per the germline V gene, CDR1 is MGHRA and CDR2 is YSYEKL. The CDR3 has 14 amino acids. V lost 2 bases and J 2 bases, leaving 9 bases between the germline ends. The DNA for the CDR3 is TGCGCCAGCAGCCAACCGGGACGACAAGAGACCCAGTACTTC. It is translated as CASSQPGRQETQYF.

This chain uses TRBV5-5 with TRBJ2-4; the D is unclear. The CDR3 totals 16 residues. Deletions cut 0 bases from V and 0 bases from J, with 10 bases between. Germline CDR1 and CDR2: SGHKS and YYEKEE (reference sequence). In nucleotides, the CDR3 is TGTGCCAGCAGCTTGGATTCGCTCTCAGCCAAAAACATTCAGTACTTC. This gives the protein CASSLDSLSAKNIQYF.

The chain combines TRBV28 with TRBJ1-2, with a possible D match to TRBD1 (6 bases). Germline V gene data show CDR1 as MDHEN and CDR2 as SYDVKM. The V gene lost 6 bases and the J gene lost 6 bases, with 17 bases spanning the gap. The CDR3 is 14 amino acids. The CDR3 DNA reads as TGTGCCAGCAGCACAGGGCTCCCCCCTCATGGCTACACCTTC. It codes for CASSTGLPPHGYTF.

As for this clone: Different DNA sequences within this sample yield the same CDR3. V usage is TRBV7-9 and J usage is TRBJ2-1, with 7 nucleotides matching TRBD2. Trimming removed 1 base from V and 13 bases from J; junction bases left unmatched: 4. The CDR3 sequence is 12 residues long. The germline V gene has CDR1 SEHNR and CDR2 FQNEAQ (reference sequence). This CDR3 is CASSLDAGVQFF. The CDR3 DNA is TGTGCCAGCAGCTTAGACGCGGGGGTACAGTTCTTC. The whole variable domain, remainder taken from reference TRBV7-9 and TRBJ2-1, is DTGVSQNPRHKITKRGQNVTFRCDPISEHNRLYWYRQTLGQGPEFLTYFQNEAQLEKSRLLSDRFSAERPKGSFSTLEIQRTEQGDSAMYLCASSLDAGVQFFGPGTRLTVL.

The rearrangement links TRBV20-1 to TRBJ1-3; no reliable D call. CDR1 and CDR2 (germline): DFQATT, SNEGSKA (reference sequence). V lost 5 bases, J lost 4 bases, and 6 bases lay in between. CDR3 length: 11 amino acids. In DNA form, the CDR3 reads TGCAGTGCTTATACGGGAAACACCATATATTTT. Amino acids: CSAYTGNTIYF.

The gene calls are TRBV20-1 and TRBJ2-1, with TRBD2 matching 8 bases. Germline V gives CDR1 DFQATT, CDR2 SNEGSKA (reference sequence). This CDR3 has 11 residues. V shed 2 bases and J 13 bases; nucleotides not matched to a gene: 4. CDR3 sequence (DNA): TGCAGTGCTAGATTTCTAGCGGGCCAGTTCTTC. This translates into CSARFLAGQFF.

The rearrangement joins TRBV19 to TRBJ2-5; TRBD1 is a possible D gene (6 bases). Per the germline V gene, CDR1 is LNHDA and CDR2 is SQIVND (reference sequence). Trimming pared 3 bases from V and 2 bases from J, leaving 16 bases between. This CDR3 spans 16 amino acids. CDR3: CASSIQGQTQQETQYF. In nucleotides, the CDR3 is TGTGCCAGTAGTATCCAAGGACAGACTCAACAAGAGACCCAGTACTTC.

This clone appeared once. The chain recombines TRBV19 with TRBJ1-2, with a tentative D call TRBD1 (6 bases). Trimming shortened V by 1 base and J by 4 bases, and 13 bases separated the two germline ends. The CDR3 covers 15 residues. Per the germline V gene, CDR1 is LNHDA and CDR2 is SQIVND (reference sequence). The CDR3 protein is CASSIGGGAAYGYTF. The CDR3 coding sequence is TGTGCCAGTAGTATAGGTGGGGGCGCCGCCTATGGCTACACCTTC.